This TCR beta chain was sequenced in a study of cytomegalovirus exposure and HLA in healthy donors. The study ran its PCR with 60 Vbeta and 13 Jbeta primers. The table came from immunoSEQ multiplex PCR; TCRdb's copy has only in-frame clones and leaves some out. This sample has fewer than 200,000 clones, with roughly 84% found just once. This CDR3 is built from 15 residues. From germline, CDR1 is SGHDT and CDR2 YYEEEE. Trimming pared 4 bases from V and 3 bases from J, leaving 15 bases between. About this clone: Its cognate antigen is unknown.

General study findings and limits: Later analysis reportedly placed an Asian-associated ancestry cluster below the roughly 670-donor mean in N-insertions. Analysis performed later showed TCR beta chains linked to HLA being more clonally expanded than equally common others. Three CMV-associated chains proved CMV antigen-specific in vitro. Later work found that TCR association rates differed between HLA loci; DRB1 had the most and HLA-C the fewest.

The chain carries TRBV5-6 and TRBJ2-3; a weak D match, TRBD1 (6 bases). The receptor's source is a male donor in good health and CMV-seronegative. Sequenced sample: PBMCs. The DNA of the CDR3 is TGTGCCAGCAGCCCCCGACAGGTGGGAACAGATACGCAGTATTTT. Amino acids: CASSPRQVGTDTQYF.